Below, 13 T cell receptor beta chains from the same sample are listed, as sequenced in a study of graft-versus-host responses after intestinal transplantation. Their antigen targets remain unknown. Clones were read by immunoSEQ multiplex PCR, and TCRdb kept only the in-frame ones, dropping some. The sample has roughly 85,000 clones, under 95% seen once. The source was unstimulated CD8+ T cells sorted from spleen or lymph node cells, collected before transplant. These receptor sequences come from a human donor who was the organ donor for an intestinal transplant.

This clone was seen once. The rearrangement uses TRBV14 and TRBJ2-7; tentative D call: TRBD1 (6 bases). The germline gives CDR1 SGHDN, CDR2 FVKESK. Trimming took 5 bases from V and 0 from J, leaving 14 bases between them. There are 15 residues in the CDR3. The CDR3 sequence: CASSAYPGASYEQYF. The CDR3 DNA follows: TGTGCCAGCAGCGCGTATCCAGGGGCCTCCTACGAGCAGTACTTC.

The rearrangement links TRBV4-1 to TRBJ1-2, with D possibly being TRBD1 (5 bases). This CDR3 is 14 amino acids long. Germline V gene lookup returns CDR1 MGHRA and CDR2 YSYEKL. The V and J ends lost 5 bases and 6 bases respectively, with 16 bases between them. The CDR3 here is CASSSPRGEHGYTF. The CDR3 nucleotides read TGCGCCAGCAGCTCTCCCCGGGGGGAGCATGGCTACACCTTC.

The chain joins TRBV18 to TRBJ1-5, with 7 bases lining up with TRBD1. The CDR3 has 16 residues. With V trimmed by 5 bases and J by 0 bases, 7 bases remained unmatched. The germline V gene encodes CDR1 KGHSH and CDR2 LQKENI. As DNA, the CDR3 is TGTGCCAGCTCAAAAAGACAGGGCTATAGCAATCAGCCCCAGCATTTT. Amino acids: CASSKRQGYSNQPQHF.

The CDR3: CASRSGPKNIQYF. The CDR3 nucleotides read TGCGCCAGCAGATCAGGGCCCAAAAACATTCAGTACTTC. The genes are TRBV4-1 and TRBJ2-4, with D maybe TRBD1 (5 bases). Germline V gene data show CDR1 as MGHRA and CDR2 as YSYEKL. The CDR3 is 13 residues long. V dropped 6 bases and J dropped 2 bases, with 8 bases sitting between them.

The rearrangement links TRBV6-6 to TRBJ2-3, with TRBD2 identical over 7 bases. Germline CDR1 and CDR2: MNHNY and SVGAGI (reference sequence). Losses at the gene ends were 0 bases for V and 1 base for J; bases not matched to a gene: 1. The CDR3 has 15 amino acids. CDR3 DNA: TGTGCCAGCAGTTACTCGGCGGGGGGCACAGATACGCAGTATTTT. This sequence encodes CASSYSAGGTDTQYF.

This clone was seen a single time. V and J are TRBV27 and TRBJ1-5; 7 nucleotides line up with TRBD1. Germline V gene lookup returns CDR1 MNHEY and CDR2 SMNVEV (reference sequence). The CDR3 consists of 15 residues. The V gene end was trimmed by 0 bases and the J gene end by 5 bases; junction bases not matched to a gene: 4. CDR3 sequence (DNA): TGTGCCAGCAGTTTATCAGGGGGCGGATATCAGCCCCAGCATTTT. It codes for CASSLSGGGYQPQHF.

This sequence joins TRBV6-6 and TRBJ2-1, with 7 positions matching TRBD2. Trimming at V came to 11 bases and at J to 4 bases, leaving 11 bases not matched to a gene. The CDR3 consists of 14 residues. The germline V gene encodes CDR1 MNHNY and CDR2 SVGAGI (reference sequence). The CDR3 sequence is CAATPAGEYNEQFF. The CDR3 region has the DNA TGTGCCGCAACGCCGGCGGGGGAGTACAATGAGCAGTTCTTC.

The rearrangement uses TRBV6-1 and TRBJ2-5; no definite D call. Germline V gene sequence: CDR1 MNHNS, CDR2 SASEGT. With 3 bases removed from V and 8 bases from J, the gap between germline ends came to 28 bases. The CDR3 runs to 18 residues. CDR3: CASSDRARPDGRLTTQYF. The CDR3 DNA reads as TGTGCCAGCAGTGATCGAGCGAGGCCGGACGGGCGGTTAACTACCCAGTACTTC.

This clone was counted once. The rearrangement links TRBV5-4 to TRBJ2-7; 9 positions agree with TRBD1. Germline trimming cut 0 bases from V and 5 bases from J; bases unmatched to any gene: 6. Germline CDR1 is SGHNT and CDR2 is YYREEE (reference sequence). The CDR3 has 15 amino acids. Written as DNA, the CDR3 is TGTGCCAGCAGCTTGGGGACAGGGGCGAACGACGAGCAGTACTTC. This encodes CASSLGTGANDEQYF.

This clone was counted once. The V and J genes are TRBV13 and TRBJ1-2; D gene unclear. The CDR3 covers 16 residues. Germline V gene data show CDR1 as PRHDT and CDR2 as FYEKMQ (reference sequence). Trimming pared 5 bases from V and 3 bases from J, leaving 19 bases between. For the CDR3, the DNA is TGTGCCAGCAGCACCGTGGAGGACCTTTACCACTATGGCTACACCTTC. Translating it yields CASSTVEDLYHYGYTF.

The rearrangement joins TRBV11-2 to TRBJ2-7, with TRBD1 matching 8 bases. The germline gives CDR1 SGHAT, CDR2 FQNNGV. Trimming removed 1 base from V and 5 bases from J; junction bases left unmatched: 7. The CDR3 consists of 15 residues. In DNA form, the CDR3 reads TGTGCCAGCAGCTTAGTGAGGACAGGGAACCACGAGCAGTACTTC. Translated, it gives CASSLVRTGNHEQYF.

The V call is TRBV6-1, the J call TRBJ2-7; 7 bases are a match to TRBD1. CDR1 MNHNS and CDR2 SASEGT come from the germline V gene. The V segment lost 6 bases and the J segment 3 bases; nucleotides outside the gene matches: 8. The CDR3 sequence is 14 residues long. The CDR3 DNA reads as TGTGCCAGCAGCCCGGGACAGCTACACTACGAGCAGTACTTC. Amino acid sequence: CASSPGQLHYEQYF.

The CDR3 protein is CASSHKLAGGAYEQYF. The CDR3 DNA sequence: TGTGCCAGTAGTCATAAACTAGCGGGGGGGGCCTACGAGCAGTACTTC. The gene calls are TRBV19 and TRBJ2-7; 13 bases match TRBD2. Germline assignment: CDR1 LNHDA and CDR2 SQIVND (reference sequence). This CDR3 has 16 amino acids. V gave up 5 bases and J gave up 2 bases; unmatched junction bases: 6.